These T cell receptor beta chains were read from a single sample in a study of blood T cell repertoires in COVID-19. Libraries were prepared by immunoSEQ multiplex PCR; TCRdb keeps only in-frame clonotypes and omits some of them. The table shows about 220,000 clones, with approximately 82% occurring only once. The sequencing input was peripheral blood. The source of these receptors is a man in his fifties or sixties with active or convalescent COVID-19. Each CDR3 is given with its conserved first and last residue. The D gene is left open where the match is weak. Size values are once, few and many counts, or a class for expanded clones, and some rows have none.

D: TRBD1
J: TRBJ1-2
V: TRBV7-9
size: .
length: 18
DNA: TGTGCCAGCAGCGCCATCAGACAGGGAATGGGTTCTGACTATGGCTACACCTTC
CDR3: CASSAIRQGMGSDYGYTF

D: .
J: TRBJ1-1
V: TRBV19
size: .
length: 13
DNA: TGTGCCAGTAGTAAAACAGGAAACACTGAAGCTTTCTTT
CDR3: CASSKTGNTEAFF

D: TRBD2
J: TRBJ2-3
V: TRBV27
size: .
length: 16
DNA: TGTGCCAGTAGAGGAACCGGGACTAGTCCCTCGGATACGCAGTATTTT
CDR3: CASRGTGTSPSDTQYF

D: .
J: TRBJ1-2
V: TRBV6-6
size: .
length: 16
DNA: TGTGCCAGCAGTGGTCTGGGGGGAAGGTTAGACTATGGCTACACCTTC
CDR3: CASSGLGGRLDYGYTF

D: .
J: TRBJ2-2
V: TRBV7-2
size: .
length: 16
DNA: TGTGCCAGCAGCCTCTGGGTGGGGGCGAGCACCGGGGAGCTGTTTTTT
CDR3: CASSLWVGASTGELFF

D: TRBD2
J: TRBJ2-7
V: TRBV5-1
size: .
length: 16
DNA: TGCGCCAGCAGCTCGCGGACTAGCGGGAGGGATAGCGAGCAGTACTTC
CDR3: CASSSRTSGRDSEQYF

D: TRBD2
J: TRBJ2-5
V: TRBV4-1
size: .
length: 20
DNA: TGCGCCAGCAGCCAGGGTACACTAGCGGGGGGGCCTAGAGCCAAAGAGACCCAGTACTTC
CDR3: CASSQGTLAGGPRAKETQYF

D: TRBD2
J: TRBJ2-5
V: TRBV7-9
size: .
length: 15
DNA: TGTGCCAGCAGCTTCCTCGCGGGGGGTAAAGAGACCCAGTACTTC
CDR3: CASSFLAGGKETQYF

D: .
J: TRBJ2-1
V: TRBV29-1
size: once
length: 16
DNA: TGCAGCGTTGAAGATCTTAACTTCCCCTCCTACAATGAGCAGTTCTTC
CDR3: CSVEDLNFPSYNEQFF

D: .
J: TRBJ1-3
V: TRBV14
size: .
length: 15
DNA: TGTGCCAGCAGCCCGGGCGGGACCTCTGGAAACACCATATATTTT
CDR3: CASSPGGTSGNTIYF

D: .
J: TRBJ2-2
V: TRBV6-5
size: once
length: 12
DNA: TGTGCCAGCAAGCGGAACACCGGGGAGCTGTTTTTT
CDR3: CASKRNTGELFF

D: TRBD1
J: TRBJ2-1
V: TRBV2
size: .
length: 13
DNA: TGTGCCAGCAGTGTTAACAGGGGCAATGAGCAGTTCTTC
CDR3: CASSVNRGNEQFF

D: .
J: TRBJ2-7
V: TRBV18
size: .
length: 14
DNA: TGTGCCAGCTCACCGAGGCGGGACCACTACGAGCAGTACTTC
CDR3: CASSPRRDHYEQYF

D: .
J: TRBJ1-6
V: TRBV6-4
size: .
length: 19
DNA: TGTGCCAGCAGTGACTCGATTCGCGTGGCGGGCCAGGGGCATTCACCCCTCCACTTT
CDR3: CASSDSIRVAGQGHSPLHF

D: .
J: TRBJ1-2
V: TRBV20-1
size: few
length: 12
DNA: TGCAGTGCTAGTGGGCAGAACTATGGCTACACCTTC
CDR3: CSASGQNYGYTF

D: TRBD2
J: TRBJ2-5
V: TRBV7-2
size: .
length: 13
DNA: TGTGCCAGCAGGGAAGCGGGGGAAGAGACCCAGTACTTC
CDR3: CASREAGEETQYF

D: .
J: TRBJ2-7
V: TRBV5-1
size: .
length: 13
DNA: TGCGCCAGCAGAGCGGTACAGGGATTTGAGCAGTACTTC
CDR3: CASRAVQGFEQYF

D: TRBD1
J: TRBJ1-5
V: TRBV9
size: .
length: 14
DNA: TGTGCCAGCAGCGCCGCAGGGGGTAATCAGCCCCAGCATTTT
CDR3: CASSAAGGNQPQHF

D: .
J: TRBJ1-2
V: TRBV3-1/TRBV3-2
size: .
length: 15
DNA: TGTGCCAGCAGCCAACCCTCAAGGGGGAACTATGGCTACACCTTC
CDR3: CASSQPSRGNYGYTF

D: .
J: TRBJ2-5
V: TRBV5-1
size: .
length: 16
DNA: TGCGCCAGCAGCTTGGCCATTACACAGGGTGGAGGGACCCAGTACTTC
CDR3: CASSLAITQGGGTQYF

D: TRBD2
J: TRBJ2-5
V: TRBV2
size: many
length: 16
DNA: TGTGCCAGCAGTGGGACTAGCGGGGGGGCCGGAGAGACCCAGTACTTC
CDR3: CASSGTSGGAGETQYF

D: TRBD1
J: TRBJ1-2
V: TRBV4-2
size: .
length: 16
DNA: TGTGCCAGCAGCCAGGTGGGACAGGGGATAAACTATGGCTACACCTTC
CDR3: CASSQVGQGINYGYTF

D: .
J: TRBJ1-5
V: TRBV7-2
size: .
length: 15
DNA: TGTGCCAGCAGCTTAGTGCGGGGTAGCAATCAGCCCCAGCATTTT
CDR3: CASSLVRGSNQPQHF